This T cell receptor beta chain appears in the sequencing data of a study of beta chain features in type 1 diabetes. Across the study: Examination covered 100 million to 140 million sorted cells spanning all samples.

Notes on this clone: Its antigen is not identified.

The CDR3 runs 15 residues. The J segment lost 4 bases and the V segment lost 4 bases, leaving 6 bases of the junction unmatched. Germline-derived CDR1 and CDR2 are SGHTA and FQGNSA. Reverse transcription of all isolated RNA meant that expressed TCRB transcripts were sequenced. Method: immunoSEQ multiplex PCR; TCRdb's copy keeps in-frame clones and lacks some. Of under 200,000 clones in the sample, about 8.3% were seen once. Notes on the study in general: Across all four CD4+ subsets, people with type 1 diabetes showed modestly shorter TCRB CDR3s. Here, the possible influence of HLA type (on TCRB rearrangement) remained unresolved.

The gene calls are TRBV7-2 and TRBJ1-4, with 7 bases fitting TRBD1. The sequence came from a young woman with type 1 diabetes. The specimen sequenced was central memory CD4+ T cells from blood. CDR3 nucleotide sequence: TGTGCCAGCAGCTGGGGACAGACCATTAATGAAAAACTGTTTTTT. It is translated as CASSWGQTINEKLFF. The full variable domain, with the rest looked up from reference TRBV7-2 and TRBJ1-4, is GAGVSQSPSNKVTEKGKDVELRCDPISGHTALYWYRQSLGQGLEFLIYFQGNSAPDKSGLPSDRFSAERTGGSVSTLTIQRTQQEDSAVYLCASSWGQTINEKLFFGSGTQLSVL.